This TCR beta chain comes out of a study of identical twins. The donor group consisted entirely of healthy Caucasians. Unique molecular identifiers were in the cDNA, with template-switch universal primer binding. MiXCR was run by TCRdb on the 5' RACE reads, yielding one entry per CDR3 protein. The table includes roughly 230,000 distinct CDR3 sequences, approximately 8.3% detected once. Study-wide results and limits: Some out-of-frame alpha sequences were shared by twins, and these showed excess low generation probability.

In its sample, this clonotype was seen a few times. Its specificity is not known. V dropped 3 bases and J dropped 5 bases, with 14 bases sitting between them. The germline V gene has CDR1 DFQATT and CDR2 SNEGSKA (reference sequence). The CDR3 sequence is 13 residues long. The same sample was also used in a study of yellow fever vaccine responses in identical twins.

Sequencing input: CD8+ T cells sorted from blood. This chain uses TRBV20-1 with TRBJ2-7; D may be TRBD1 (6 bases). This clonotype was obtained from a woman in her late teens or twenties in good health. The CDR3 spells CSARTTGSNEQYF. The DNA for the CDR3 is TGCAGTGCTAGGACAACAGGGTCCAACGAGCAGTACTTC.